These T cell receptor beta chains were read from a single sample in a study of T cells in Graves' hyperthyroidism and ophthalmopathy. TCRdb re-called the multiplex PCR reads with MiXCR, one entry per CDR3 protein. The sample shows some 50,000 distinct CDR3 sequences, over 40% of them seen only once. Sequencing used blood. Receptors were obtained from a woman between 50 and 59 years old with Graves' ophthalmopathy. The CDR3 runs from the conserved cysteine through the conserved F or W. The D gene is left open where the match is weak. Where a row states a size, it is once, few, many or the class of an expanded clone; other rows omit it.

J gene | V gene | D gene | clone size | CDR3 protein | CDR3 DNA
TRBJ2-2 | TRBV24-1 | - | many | CATSERPNTGELFF | TGTGCCACCAGTGAGAGACCGAACACCGGGGAGCTGTTTTTT
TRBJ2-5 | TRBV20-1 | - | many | CSARTGPTQETQYF | TGCAGTGCTAGAACCGGTCCGACCCAAGAGACCCAGTACTTC
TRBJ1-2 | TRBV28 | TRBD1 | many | CASSLFDRGGGYTF | TGTGCCAGCAGTTTGTTTGACAGGGGAGGGGGCTACACCTTC
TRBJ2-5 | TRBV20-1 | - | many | CSARVPGSGETQYF | TGCAGTGCTAGAGTACCAGGGTCAGGAGAGACCCAGTACTTC
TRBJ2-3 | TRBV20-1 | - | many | CSARDGDFTDTQYF | TGCAGTGCTAGAGATGGTGATTTCACAGATACGCAGTATTTT
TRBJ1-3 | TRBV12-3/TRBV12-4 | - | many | CASSDAGSGNTIYF | TGTGCCAGCAGCGACGCAGGGTCAGGAAACACCATATATTTT
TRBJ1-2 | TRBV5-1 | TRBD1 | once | CASSTGQDPLYGYTF | TGCGCCAGCAGCACGGGACAGGACCCACTCTATGGCTACACCTTC
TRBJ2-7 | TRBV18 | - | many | CASSPRDDEQYF | TGTGCCAGCTCACCCCGGGACGACGAGCAGTACTTC
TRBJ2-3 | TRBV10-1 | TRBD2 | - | CASSAGADTQYF | TGCGCCAGCAGCGCGGGGGCAGATACGCAGTATTTT
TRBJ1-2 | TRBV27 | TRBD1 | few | CASSSTGGWGYTF | TGTGCCAGCAGTTCGACAGGGGGCTGGGGCTACACCTTC
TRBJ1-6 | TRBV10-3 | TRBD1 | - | CAISEPNRGHPSSPLHF | TGTGCCATCAGTGAGCCTAACAGGGGACATCCGTCTTCACCCCTCCACTTT
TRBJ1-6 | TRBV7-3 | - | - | CAISSSEGGRSPLHF | TGTGCCATCAGCTCGTCGGAGGGGGGTCGCTCACCCCTCCACTTT
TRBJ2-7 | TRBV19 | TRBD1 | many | CASSAFGTGSYEQYF | TGTGCCAGTAGTGCCTTCGGGACAGGGTCCTACGAGCAGTACTTC
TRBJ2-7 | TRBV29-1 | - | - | CSVEGAVEQYF | TGCAGCGTTGAGGGGGCCGTCGAGCAGTACTTC
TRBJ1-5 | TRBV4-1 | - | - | CASSQERGTQHF | TGCGCCAGCAGCCAAGAGAGGGGGACCCAGCATTTT
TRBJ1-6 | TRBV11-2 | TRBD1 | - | CASSPGTGESSPLHF | TGTGCCAGCAGCCCCGGGACAGGGGAGAGCTCACCCCTCCACTTT
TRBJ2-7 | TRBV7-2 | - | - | CASGLAFQVYEPYF | TGTGCCAGCGGCTTAGCGTTTCAGGTCTACGAGCCGTACTTC
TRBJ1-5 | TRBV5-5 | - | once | CASSFSQPYEHF | TGTGCCAGCAGCTTTAGCCAGCCCTACGAGCATTTT
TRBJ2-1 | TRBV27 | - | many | CASKGQYNEQFF | TGTGCCAGCAAAGGACAGTACAATGAGCAGTTCTTC
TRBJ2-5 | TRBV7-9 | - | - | CASREGSGRSPTQYF | TGTGCCAGCCGTGAGGGATCAGGGCGGAGTCCTACCCAGTACTTC
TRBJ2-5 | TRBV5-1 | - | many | CASSVQETQYF | TGCGCCAGCAGCGTCCAAGAGACCCAGTACTTC
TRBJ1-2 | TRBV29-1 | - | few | CSVSGTNGYTF | TGCAGCGTTTCCGGGACAAATGGCTACACCTTC
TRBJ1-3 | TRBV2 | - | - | CAGSTGKGNTIYF | TGTGCCGGCTCTACAGGGAAAGGAAACACCATATATTTT
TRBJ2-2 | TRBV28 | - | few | CASSSGGDGELFF | TGTGCCAGCAGTTCTGGGGGCGACGGGGAGCTGTTTTTT
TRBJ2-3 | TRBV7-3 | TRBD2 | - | CASSILGAGGNNEQYF | TGTGCCAGCAGCATCCTGGGGGCGGGAGGCAACAATGAGCAGTATTTT
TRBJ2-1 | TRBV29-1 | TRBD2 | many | CSVLLAGVGFYNEQFF | TGCAGCGTTTTACTAGCGGGAGTGGGTTTTTACAATGAGCAGTTCTTC
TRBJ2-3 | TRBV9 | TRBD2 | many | CASSPQGGRATDTQYF | TGTGCCAGCAGCCCCCAGGGCGGGAGGGCCACAGATACGCAGTATTTT
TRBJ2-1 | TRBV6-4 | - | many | CASRTPRPTSSYNEQFF | TGTGCCAGCAGGACTCCAAGGCCCACCAGCTCCTACAATGAGCAGTTCTTC
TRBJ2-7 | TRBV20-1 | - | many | CSATRQEGQHPYEQYF | TGCAGTGCTACCAGACAGGAAGGTCAACATCCCTACGAGCAGTACTTC
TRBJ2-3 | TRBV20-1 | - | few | CSARPGTDTQYF | TGCAGTGCTAGACCAGGGACAGATACGCAGTATTTT
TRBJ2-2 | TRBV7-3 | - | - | CASSLLAGDNIGELSF | TGTGCCAGCAGCTTATTGGCGGGGGACAACATCGGGGAGCTGTCTTTT
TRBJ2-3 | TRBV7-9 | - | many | CASSYRTWGNTDTQYF | TGTGCCAGCAGCTATAGGACCTGGGGGAACACAGATACGCAGTATTTT
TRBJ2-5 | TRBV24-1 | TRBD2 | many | CATSGGLAVGSQETQYF | TGTGCCACCAGTGGCGGACTAGCGGTTGGAAGCCAAGAGACCCAGTACTTC